This TCR beta chain was captured by sequencing in a study of control samples from healthy donors and cancer patients. The repertoire was sequenced with immunoSEQ multiplex PCR; TCRdb's copy has only in-frame clones and lacks some. The top ten clones hold about 1.6% of a sample with about 170,000 clones, roughly 91% of them seen once. This CDR3 contains 10 residues. The germline CDR1 and CDR2 sequences are DFQATT and SNEGSKA (reference sequence). V was shortened by 3 bases and J by 4 bases, with 4 bases between the two germline ends. The clonotype comes from a woman in her thirties in good health. The source material was blood. The V call is TRBV20-1, the J call TRBJ2-7; D not resolved. CDR3 loop: CSARGYEQYF. CDR3 bases: TGCAGTGCTAGGGGGTACGAGCAGTACTTC.